The T cell receptor beta chain described here comes from a study of OX40 agonist ivuxolimab in advanced cancers. Overall study: Every 2 weeks, patients got intravenous ivuxolimab at one of six dose levels (0.01-10 mg/kg).

In regard to this clone: No antigen is known for it.

Study-wide points: Among the nonresponders, some also had low normalized T-cell clonal expansion. Blood T cells, both CD4+ and CD8+, expanded clonally by week 6 at 0.1 to 3.0 mg/kg.

CDR3 length: 15 amino acids. The V gene's germline CDR1 is MRHNA and CDR2 SNTAGT. The trim removed 2 bases at V and 8 bases at J, leaving 3 bases unmatched. Sequencing used immunoSEQ multiplex PCR; TCRdb keeps in-frame clones, though not all of them. The sample holds some 50,000 clones; over 75% are singletons and the top ten take about 12%. The chain employs TRBV6-4 and TRBJ2-1, with 13 nucleotides matching TRBD2. Material: CD4+ or CD8+ T cells sorted from blood, obtained in a trial of the OX40 agonist ivuxolimab. The clonotype originates from an adult with an advanced solid tumor such as melanoma, head and neck, liver or kidney cancer. In nucleotides, the CDR3 is TGTGCCAGCAGTGACACTAGCGGGGGGGCTGATGAGCAGTTCTTC. This sequence encodes CASSDTSGGADEQFF.